These 15 T cell receptor beta chains were all obtained from the same sample, sequenced in a study of blood T cell repertoires in COVID-19. Clones were read by immunoSEQ multiplex PCR, and TCRdb kept only the in-frame ones, dropping some. The sample carries about 380,000 clones, more than 80% recorded once. Material: peripheral blood. The receptors originated from a man aged 40-49 years with acute or convalescent COVID-19.

This clone was picked up one time. This chain uses TRBV10-3 with TRBJ2-7; TRBD2 might be the D (6 bases). The germline CDR1 and CDR2 sequences are ENHRY and SYGVKD. V gave up 0 bases and J gave up 9 bases, with 18 bases separating them. The CDR3 has 15 amino acids. In DNA, the CDR3 is TGTGCCATCAGTGAGTCAATTCCCGGGACTTCTGGGCAGTACTTC. Translation gives CAISESIPGTSGQYF.

The chain is built from TRBV28 and TRBJ1-1, with 9 nucleotides matching TRBD1. V trimming: 6 bases; J trimming: 1 base; junction bases outside the gene matches: 6. Germline values: CDR1 MDHEN, CDR2 SYDVKM. This CDR3 spans 15 amino acids. The CDR3 DNA sequence: TGTGCCAGCAGCCGAAACAGGGGGCGGAACACTGAAGCTTTCTTT. Protein product: CASSRNRGRNTEAFF.

The V and J genes are TRBV5-1 and TRBJ2-5, with D maybe TRBD1 (6 bases). Per germline, CDR1 SGHRS and CDR2 YFSETQ. The CDR3 sequence is 13 residues long. Trimming stripped 7 bases from V and 5 bases from J, with 15 bases between. The CDR3 DNA is TGCGCCAGCTTTCGACAGGAGATGGAGACCCAGTACTTC. It encodes CASFRQEMETQYF.

The rearrangement joins TRBV5-1 to TRBJ1-2; no definite D call. Looked up from germline, CDR1 is SGHRS and CDR2 is YFSETQ. The CDR3 consists of 13 residues. Trimming removed 4 bases at V and 3 bases at J, with 10 bases between. Written as DNA, the CDR3 is TGCGCCAGCAGCCGACTTTTGGACTATGGCTACACCTTC. Protein: CASSRLLDYGYTF.

The chain employs TRBV27 and TRBJ2-3, with no clear D. Trimming pared 7 bases from V and 2 bases from J, leaving 4 bases between. From germline, CDR1 is MNHEY and CDR2 SMNVEV (reference sequence). The CDR3 has 11 residues. CDR3 in amino acids: CASTLTDTQYF. CDR3 DNA sequence: TGTGCCAGCACCCTCACAGATACGCAGTATTTT.

The chain uses TRBV11-3 and TRBJ2-3; TRBD2 matches at 13 bases. V lost 5 bases and J lost 7; bases outside the gene matches: 6. The CDR3 runs to 15 residues. Per germline, CDR1 SGHNT and CDR2 YENEEA. DNA of the CDR3: TGTGCCAGCAGCACAAGGACTAGCGGGGGAAATACGCAGTATTTT. Its translation: CASSTRTSGGNTQYF.

A note on this clone: Within the sample, other DNA sequences also encode this same CDR3. The chain is built from TRBV5-6 and TRBJ1-1, with 9 bases matching TRBD1. This CDR3 has 15 amino acids. Trimming cost V 4 bases and J 2 bases; bases outside gene matches: 6. From germline, CDR1 is SGHDT and CDR2 YYEEEE. CDR3: CASSSGQGLNTEAFF. The CDR3 DNA reads TGTGCCAGCAGCAGCGGACAGGGGCTAAACACTGAAGCTTTCTTT. The whole variable domain, filled in from reference TRBV5-6 and TRBJ1-1, reads DAGVTQSPTHLIKTRGQQVTLRCSPKSGHDTVSWYQQALGQGPQFIFQYYEEEERQRGNFPDRFSGHQFPNYSSELNVNALLLGDSALYLCASSSGQGLNTEAFFGQGTRLTVV.

In its sample, this clone was seen once. The V gene is TRBV9, the J gene TRBJ2-2; no reliable D call. Between the trimmed V and J ends, which lost 4 bases and 0 bases, there was a span of 10 bases. Germline V CDR1 and CDR2: SGDLS, YYNGEE. There are 15 residues in the CDR3. CDR3 amino acids: CASSRDMANTGELFF. CDR3 sequence (DNA): TGTGCCAGCAGCAGAGACATGGCGAACACCGGGGAGCTGTTTTTT.

The V and J genes are TRBV7-9 and TRBJ1-4, with a possible D match to TRBD1 (5 bases). CDR3 length equals 15 residues. Trimming left V 5 bases short and J 8 bases short, with 18 bases between. CDR1 is SEHNR and CDR2 is FQNEAQ in the germline V gene (reference sequence). Here the CDR3 reads CASSPRQVGGEKLFF. The CDR3 nucleotides are TGTGCCAGCAGCCCCCGACAAGTGGGGGGAGAAAAACTGTTTTTT.

This chain links TRBV5-4 with TRBJ2-2; TRBD2 matches 8 bases. With V trimmed by 0 bases and J by 5 bases, 3 bases remained unmatched. Germline V gene sequence: CDR1 SGHNT, CDR2 YYREEE (reference sequence). The CDR3 extends over 15 amino acids. CDR3 in DNA: TGTGCCAGCAGCTTGGCGGGGGGGAGTACCGGGGAGCTGTTTTTT. This encodes CASSLAGGSTGELFF.

This chain connects TRBV5-8 to TRBJ2-7; 8 nucleotides line up with TRBD2. The CDR3 is 14 residues long. V dropped 4 bases and J dropped 6; count of bases not matched to a gene: 9. Germline CDR1 and CDR2: SGHTS and YDEGEE. CDR3 nucleotides: TGTGCCAGCAGCCGGCGGGGACTAGTATCCGAGCAGTACTTC. Residues: CASSRRGLVSEQYF.

The chain joins TRBV29-1 to TRBJ1-4, with D unclear. Between the trimmed V and J ends, which lost 4 bases and 7 bases, there was a span of 13 bases. The CDR3 consists of 13 residues. Germline values: CDR1 SQVTM, CDR2 ANQGSEA. This CDR3 reads CSVGGGRGEKLFF. The CDR3 nucleotides read TGCAGCGTTGGGGGAGGGAGAGGTGAAAAACTGTTTTTT.

V and J are TRBV5-1 and TRBJ2-5; the match to TRBD2 covers 9 bases. The CDR3 consists of 13 residues. CDR1 is SGHRS, CDR2 YFSETQ, per germline. V was clipped by 2 bases and J by 11 bases; unmatched bases: 7. CDR3 DNA: TGCGCCAGCAGCTTAGAGCGGGGGGCTTCGCAGTACTTC. Protein product: CASSLERGASQYF.

The chain has TRBV27 and TRBJ1-1; 7 nucleotides line up with TRBD1. V shed 9 bases, J shed 7 bases, and the junction held 17 bases outside the gene matches. This CDR3 has 15 amino acids. Germline V gives CDR1 MNHEY, CDR2 SMNVEV (reference sequence). CDR3 DNA: TGTGCCAGTCAAAGTTTTCCTCCAGGGGGTGTTGAAGCTTTCTTT. This gives the protein CASQSFPPGGVEAFF.

V and J are TRBV27 and TRBJ2-1; 13 bases are shared with TRBD2. Germline V gene lookup returns CDR1 MNHEY and CDR2 SMNVEV (reference sequence). Unmatched junction bases numbered 5, after V lost 3 bases and J lost 6 bases. CDR3 size: 16 residues. As DNA, the CDR3 is TGTGCCAGCAGTTTTCAACTAGCGGGAGGGCCCAATGAGCAGTTCTTC. Its translation: CASSFQLAGGPNEQFF.